Each of the 10 T cell receptor beta chains below was sequenced from the same sample in a study of T cells in tuberculosis. Generated by immunoSEQ multiplex PCR, the TCRdb table keeps only in-frame clones and is missing some. The sample has 25,000 to 35,000 clones, about nine tenths seen once; the top ten hold around 7.7%. The specimen sequenced was PBMCs. These receptors all come from a donor aged 10-35 years with latent tuberculosis or without tuberculosis infection. Some clones in this sample may be carry-over from other donors' samples.

The chain is built from TRBV2 and TRBJ2-7, with D perhaps TRBD1 (5 bases). Trimming shortened V by 4 bases and J by 2 bases, and 12 bases separated the two germline ends. The germline V gene encodes CDR1 SNHLY and CDR2 FYNNEI. The CDR3 spans 14 residues. CDR3 protein: CASSAAGITYEQYF. The CDR3 DNA is TGTGCCAGCAGTGCGGCAGGGATTACCTACGAGCAGTACTTC.

A word on this clone: Germline is not matched at one junction end, which may reflect a read error. V usage is TRBV6-1 and J usage is TRBJ1-1; no reliable D call. CDR3 size: 17 residues. Germline-derived CDR1 and CDR2 are MNHNS and SASEGT. CDR3 sequence: CASNEALMGRGSAEAFF. The DNA of the CDR3 is TGTGCCAGCAATGAAGCGCTTATGGGTAGAGGGAGCGCTGAAGCTTTCTTT.

The genes are TRBV7-2 and TRBJ2-7; 9 bases are a match to TRBD2. The CDR3 sequence is 15 residues long. Losses at the gene ends were 2 bases for V and 5 bases for J; bases not matched to a gene: 7. Looked up from germline, CDR1 is SGHTA and CDR2 is FQGNSA. In DNA form, the CDR3 reads TGTGCCAGCAGCTTATGGTTAAGCGGGGGGAACGAGCAGTACTTC. Amino acids: CASSLWLSGGNEQYF.

V gene TRBV5-8 combines with J gene TRBJ1-4, with D maybe TRBD1 (5 bases). V lost 7 bases and J lost 5, with 12 bases in between. The CDR3 spans 13 residues. Germline-derived CDR1 and CDR2 are SGHTS and YDEGEE. CDR3 protein: CASLRGGNEKLFF. In nucleotides, the CDR3 is TGTGCCAGCCTCCGGGGGGGGAATGAAAAACTGTTTTTT.

The rearrangement joins TRBV6-5 to TRBJ1-2, with 7 nucleotides matching TRBD1. Trimming removed 4 bases from V and 8 bases from J; junction bases left unmatched: 4. Looked up from germline, CDR1 is MNHEY and CDR2 is SVGAGI. The CDR3 contains 12 residues. Written as DNA, the CDR3 is TGTGCCAGCAGTTCGGGACAGCGAGGCTACACCTTC. Amino acids: CASSSGQRGYTF.

The chain has TRBV19 and TRBJ1-6; tentative D call: TRBD1 (5 bases). The germline V gene encodes CDR1 LNHDA and CDR2 SQIVND (reference sequence). The CDR3 spans 13 residues. The V gene lost 5 bases and the J gene lost 4 bases, with 6 bases spanning the gap. The CDR3, as DNA: TGTGCCAGTAGTGACAGATATAATTCACCCCTCCACTTT. Its translation: CASSDRYNSPLHF. The entire variable domain, with the rest obtained from reference TRBV19 and TRBJ1-6, is as follows: DGGITQSPKYLFRKEGQNVTLSCEQNLNHDAMYWYRQDPGQGLRLIYYSQIVNDFQKGDIAEGYSVSREKKESFPLTVTSAQKNPTAFYLCASSDRYNSPLHFGNGTRLTVT.

J is TRBJ2-2 and V is TRBV5-1; tentative D call: TRBD1 (6 bases). Deletions cut 4 bases from V and 4 bases from J, with 17 bases between. Looked up from germline, CDR1 is SGHRS and CDR2 is YFSETQ. The length of the CDR3 is 16 residues. DNA of the CDR3: TGCGCCAGCAGCACTTACAGGGATACGAGCACCGGGGAGCTGTTTTTT. Its protein is CASSTYRDTSTGELFF. Full variable domain (remainder filled in from reference TRBV5-1 and TRBJ2-2): KAGVTQTPRYLIKTRGQQVTLSCSPISGHRSVSWYQQTPGQGLQFLFEYFSETQRNKGNFPGRFSGRQFSNSRSEMNVSTLELGDSALYLCASSTYRDTSTGELFFGEGSRLTVL.

CDR3 loop: CASSLSTATGYTF. The CDR3 DNA sequence: TGTGCCAGCAGTTTATCCACAGCCACCGGCTACACCTTC. The chain has TRBV27 and TRBJ1-2, with unresolved D. This CDR3 spans 13 amino acids. Germline V gives CDR1 MNHEY, CDR2 SMNVEV (reference sequence). Trimming removed 0 bases at V and 8 bases at J, with 10 bases between.

V and J are TRBV7-9 and TRBJ2-7; D not certain. The CDR3 is 14 residues long. The germline V gene has CDR1 SEHNR and CDR2 FQNEAQ (reference sequence). V was cut by 0 bases and J by 1 base, with 7 bases left in between. CDR3 region: CASSLAGGSYEQYF. The CDR3 nucleotides are TGTGCCAGCAGCTTAGCAGGCGGTTCCTACGAGCAGTACTTC. Using reference TRBV7-9 and TRBJ2-7 for the parts outside the CDR3, the full variable domain is DTGVSQNPRHKITKRGQNVTFRCDPISEHNRLYWYRQTLGQGPEFLTYFQNEAQLEKSRLLSDRFSAERPKGSFSTLEIQRTEQGDSAMYLCASSLAGGSYEQYFGPGTRLTVT.

The rearrangement links TRBV2 to TRBJ2-7; 7 nucleotides align to TRBD1. Per the germline V gene, CDR1 is SNHLY and CDR2 is FYNNEI. The CDR3 extends over 14 amino acids. The CDR3 protein is CAGQPQSIGYEQYF. CDR3 DNA sequence: TGTGCGGGACAGCCCCAATCCATTGGGTACGAGCAGTACTTC.